This is a list of T cell receptor beta chains from one sample in a study of cytomegalovirus exposure and HLA in healthy donors. Generated by immunoSEQ multiplex PCR, the TCRdb table keeps only in-frame clones and is missing some. The sample carries under 200,000 clones, less than 90% recorded once. The sequencing sample was made of PBMCs. The receptors stem from a man aged 25 to 40 in good health and CMV-seronegative. Both conserved end residues are part of each CDR3. The order of the fields is J gene, D gene, V gene, clone size, CDR3 DNA, CDR3 protein. The D gene is left open where the match is weak. Some rows mark clone size as missing; the rest say once, few, many or name a class of expanded clone.

>TRBJ2-7|TRBD1|TRBV7-6|-
TGTGCCAGCAGCCCCCACCCGGGACAGGGCTTCTACGAGCAGTACTTC
CASSPHPGQGFYEQYF
>TRBJ1-1|-|TRBV28|-
TGTGCCGGCAGTTTATCAGAAAACACTGAAGCTTTCTTT
CAGSLSENTEAFF
>TRBJ2-7|-|TRBV27|-
TGTGCCAGCAGTTCTAACAGGGATAAGCAGTACTTC
CASSSNRDKQYF
>TRBJ2-7|-|TRBV12-2|-
TGTGCAAGTCGGAGAGGCGGGGGCCAGCTCTACGAGCAGTACTTC
CASRRGGGQLYEQYF
>TRBJ2-1|-|TRBV6-4|-
TGTGCCAGCAGTGAGTTAGCGGAGGACAATGAGCAGTTCTTC
CASSELAEDNEQFF
>TRBJ2-7|TRBD2|TRBV27|once
TGTGCCAGCAGTTTGGCGACTAGCGGGAGCTCCTACGAGCAGTACTTC
CASSLATSGSSYEQYF
>TRBJ2-7|TRBD1|TRBV18|-
TGTGCCAGCTCACCACTCGTAACACAGGGGGCGGACGAGCAGTACTTC
CASSPLVTQGADEQYF
>TRBJ1-5|-|TRBV21-1|-
TGTGCCAGCAGCAAACTGCAGGGGGCGTCCTACTATAGCAATCAGCCCCAGCATTTT
CASSKLQGASYYSNQPQHF
>TRBJ2-7|TRBD1|TRBV2|few
TGTGCCAGCAGTGATTCGAGGGGGCGCGGGCATTTATCCTACGAGCAGTACTTC
CASSDSRGRGHLSYEQYF
>TRBJ2-5|TRBD1|TRBV5-1|-
TGCGCCAGCAGCACCCTCGGACAGGGTCAAGAGACCCAGTACTTC
CASSTLGQGQETQYF
>TRBJ2-5|-|TRBV5-4|-
TGTGCCAGCAGCCCTAAAGAGACCCAGTACTTC
CASSPKETQYF
>TRBJ1-6|TRBD1|TRBV28|-
TGTGCCAGCAGTTTAGGGACAGGGGGTATATCCTATAATTCACCCCTCCACTTT
CASSLGTGGISYNSPLHF
>TRBJ1-5|-|TRBV19|-
TGTGCCAGTAGTCCCAGGGGCGGCGGTCAGCCCCAGCATTTT
CASSPRGGGQPQHF
>TRBJ1-2|TRBD1|TRBV4-1|-
TGCGCCAGCAGCCAAGACCCCGGGACAGGGTATGGCTACACCTTC
CASSQDPGTGYGYTF
>TRBJ2-2|TRBD1|TRBV27|-
TGTGCCAGCAGAGGGACAGGGGTTATCACCGGGGAGCTGTTTTTT
CASRGTGVITGELFF
>TRBJ2-1|TRBD1|TRBV18|-
TGTGCCAGCTCACCACGGGGGGCAGGGGGCGCGAACAATGAGCAGTTCTTC
CASSPRGAGGANNEQFF
>TRBJ2-7|-|TRBV2|-
TGTGCCAGCTTTCTCTCCTACGAGCAGTACTTC
CASFLSYEQYF
>TRBJ2-7|-|TRBV6-4|-
TGTGCCAGCAGTGCAGGGTTAGATGAGCAGTACTTC
CASSAGLDEQYF
>TRBJ1-3|-|TRBV7-8|-
TGTGCCAGCAGCCCCTTCCTCACCAGACCAGAAGGGGGAGAGCACCCTGGAAACACCATATATTTT
CASSPFLTRPEGGEHPGNTIYF
>TRBJ1-1|-|TRBV5-1|few
TGCGCCAGCAGCTTGGGCAGGAACACTGAAGCTTTCTTT
CASSLGRNTEAFF
>TRBJ1-5|-|TRBV6-6|-
TGTGCCAGCAGGCAGGATAGCAATCAGCCCCAGCATTTT
CASRQDSNQPQHF
>TRBJ1-5|TRBD1|TRBV27|-
TGTGCCAGCAGTTTAAACAGGGGCGGCAATCAGCCCCAGCATTTT
CASSLNRGGNQPQHF
>TRBJ2-2|-|TRBV6-5|-
TGTGCCAGCAGGGACACGAACACCGGGGAGCTGTTTTTT
CASRDTNTGELFF